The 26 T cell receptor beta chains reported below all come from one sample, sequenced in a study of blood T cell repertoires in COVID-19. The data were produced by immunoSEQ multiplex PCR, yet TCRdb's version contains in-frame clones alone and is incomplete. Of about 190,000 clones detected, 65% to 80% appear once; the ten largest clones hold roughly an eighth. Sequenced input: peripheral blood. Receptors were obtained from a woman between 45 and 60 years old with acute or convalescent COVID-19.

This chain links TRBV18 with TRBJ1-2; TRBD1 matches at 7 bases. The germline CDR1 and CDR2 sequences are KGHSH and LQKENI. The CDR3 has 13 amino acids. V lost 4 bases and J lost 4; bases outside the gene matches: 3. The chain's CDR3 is CASSLGTVYGYTF. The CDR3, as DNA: TGTGCCAGCTCACTAGGGACAGTCTATGGCTACACCTTC.

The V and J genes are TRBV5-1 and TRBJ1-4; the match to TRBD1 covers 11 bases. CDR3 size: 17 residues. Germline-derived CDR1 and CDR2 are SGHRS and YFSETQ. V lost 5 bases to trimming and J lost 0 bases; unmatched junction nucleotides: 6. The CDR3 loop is CASRPTGQGATNEKLFF. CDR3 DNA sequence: TGCGCCAGCAGGCCGACGGGACAGGGGGCAACTAATGAAAAACTGTTTTTT.

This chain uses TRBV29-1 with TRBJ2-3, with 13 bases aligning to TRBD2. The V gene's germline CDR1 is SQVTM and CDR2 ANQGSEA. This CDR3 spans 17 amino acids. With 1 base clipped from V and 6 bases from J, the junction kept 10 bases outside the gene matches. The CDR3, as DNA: TGCAGCGTTGAAGTAAGGGGACTAGCGGGGAGAACCGATACGCAGTATTTT. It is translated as CSVEVRGLAGRTDTQYF.

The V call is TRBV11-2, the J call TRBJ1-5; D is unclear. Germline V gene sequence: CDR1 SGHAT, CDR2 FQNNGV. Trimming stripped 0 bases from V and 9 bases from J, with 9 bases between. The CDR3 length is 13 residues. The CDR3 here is CASSLDLNRPQHF. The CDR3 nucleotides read TGTGCCAGCAGCTTAGATCTTAACAGGCCCCAGCATTTT.

CDR3 sequence: CATSDSGQSNEKLFF. As DNA, the CDR3 is TGTGCCACCAGTGACTCCGGACAGTCTAATGAAAAACTGTTTTTT. This chain joins TRBV24-1 and TRBJ1-4, with D possibly TRBD1 on 6 matching bases. With 4 bases removed from V and 3 bases from J, the gap between germline ends came to 11 bases. The CDR3 runs 15 residues. Germline assignment: CDR1 KGHDR and CDR2 SFDVKD.

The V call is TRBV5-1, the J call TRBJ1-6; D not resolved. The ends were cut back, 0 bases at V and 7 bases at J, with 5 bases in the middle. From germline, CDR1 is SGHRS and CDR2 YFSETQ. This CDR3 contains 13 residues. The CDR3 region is CASSLGANSPLHF. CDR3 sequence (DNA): TGCGCCAGCAGCTTGGGAGCGAATTCACCCCTCCACTTT.

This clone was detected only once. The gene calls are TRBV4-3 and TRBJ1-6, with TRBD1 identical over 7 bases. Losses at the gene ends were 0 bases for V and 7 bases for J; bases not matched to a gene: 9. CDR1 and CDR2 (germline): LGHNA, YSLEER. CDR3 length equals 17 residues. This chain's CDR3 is CASSQDLSGGANSPLHF. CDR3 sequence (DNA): TGCGCCAGCAGCCAAGATCTATCAGGGGGTGCGAATTCACCCCTCCACTTT.

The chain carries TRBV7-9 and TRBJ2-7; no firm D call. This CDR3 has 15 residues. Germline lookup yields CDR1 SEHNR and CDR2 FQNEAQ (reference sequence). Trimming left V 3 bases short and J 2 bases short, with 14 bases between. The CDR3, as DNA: TGTGCCAGCAGCTTCTCGGCGGCGGTCCCCTACGAGCAGTACTTC. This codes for CASSFSAAVPYEQYF.

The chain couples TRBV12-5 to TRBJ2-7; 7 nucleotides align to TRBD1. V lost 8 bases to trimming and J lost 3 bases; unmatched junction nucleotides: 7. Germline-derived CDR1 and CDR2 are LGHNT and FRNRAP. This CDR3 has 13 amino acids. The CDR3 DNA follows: TGTGCTAGTTGGGACAGCGGCAACTACGAGCAGTACTTC. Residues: CASWDSGNYEQYF.

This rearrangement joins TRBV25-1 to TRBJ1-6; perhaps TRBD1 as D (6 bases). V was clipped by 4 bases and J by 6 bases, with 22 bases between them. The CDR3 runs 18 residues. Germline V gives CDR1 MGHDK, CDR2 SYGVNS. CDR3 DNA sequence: TGTGCCAGCAGTGGATACAACAGGGCCTCACCGGGTAATTCACCCCTCCACTTT. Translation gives CASSGYNRASPGNSPLHF.

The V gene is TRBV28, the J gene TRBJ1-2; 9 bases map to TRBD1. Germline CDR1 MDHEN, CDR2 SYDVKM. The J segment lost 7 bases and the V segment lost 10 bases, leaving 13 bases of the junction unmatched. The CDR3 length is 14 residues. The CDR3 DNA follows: TGTGCCACGGACAGGGGCCCGGGAGTGGGTGGCTACACCTTC. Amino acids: CATDRGPGVGGYTF.

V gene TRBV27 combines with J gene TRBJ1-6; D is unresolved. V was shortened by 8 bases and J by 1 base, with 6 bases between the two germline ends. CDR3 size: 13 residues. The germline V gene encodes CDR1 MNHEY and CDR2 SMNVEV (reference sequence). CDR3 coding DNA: TGTGCCAGCTGCAGATCCTATAATTCACCCCTCCACTTT. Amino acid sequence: CASCRSYNSPLHF.

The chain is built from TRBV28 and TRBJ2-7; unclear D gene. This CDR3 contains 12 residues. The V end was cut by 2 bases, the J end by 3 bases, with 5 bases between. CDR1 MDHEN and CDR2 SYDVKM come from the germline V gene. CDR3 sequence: CASSLGHYEQYF. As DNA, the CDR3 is TGTGCCAGCAGTTTAGGCCACTACGAGCAGTACTTC.

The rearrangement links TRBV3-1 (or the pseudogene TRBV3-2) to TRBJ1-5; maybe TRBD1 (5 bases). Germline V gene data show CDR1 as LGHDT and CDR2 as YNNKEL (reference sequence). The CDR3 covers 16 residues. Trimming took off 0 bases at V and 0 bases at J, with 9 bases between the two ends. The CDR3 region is CASSQDGAGSNQPQHF. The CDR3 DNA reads TGTGCCAGCAGCCAAGATGGGGCAGGTAGCAATCAGCCCCAGCATTTT.

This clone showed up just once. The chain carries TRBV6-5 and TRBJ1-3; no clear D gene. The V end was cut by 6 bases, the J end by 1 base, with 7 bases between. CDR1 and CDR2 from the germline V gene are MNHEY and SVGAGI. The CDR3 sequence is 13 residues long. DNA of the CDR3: TGTGCCAGCAGGCGAGTGTCTGGAAACACCATATATTTT. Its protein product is CASRRVSGNTIYF.

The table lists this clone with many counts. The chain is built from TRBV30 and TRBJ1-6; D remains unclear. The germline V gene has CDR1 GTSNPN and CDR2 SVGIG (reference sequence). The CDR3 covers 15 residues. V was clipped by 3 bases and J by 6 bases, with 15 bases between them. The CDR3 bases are TGTGCCTGGAGCGAACAACAGACCTTTAATTCACCCCTCCACTTT. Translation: CAWSEQQTFNSPLHF.

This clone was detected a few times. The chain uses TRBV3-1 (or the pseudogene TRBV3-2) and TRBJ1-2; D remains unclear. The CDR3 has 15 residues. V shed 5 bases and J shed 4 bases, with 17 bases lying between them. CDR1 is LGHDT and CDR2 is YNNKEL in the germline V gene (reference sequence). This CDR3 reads CASSSHGAFSYGYTF. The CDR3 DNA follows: TGTGCCAGCAGCTCCCACGGTGCCTTCTCCTATGGCTACACCTTC.

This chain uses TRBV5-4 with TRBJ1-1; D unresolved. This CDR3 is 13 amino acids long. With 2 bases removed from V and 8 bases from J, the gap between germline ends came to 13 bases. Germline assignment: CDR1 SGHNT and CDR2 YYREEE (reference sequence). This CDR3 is CASSFVAGMEAFF. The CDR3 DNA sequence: TGTGCCAGCAGCTTCGTGGCGGGAATGGAAGCTTTCTTT.

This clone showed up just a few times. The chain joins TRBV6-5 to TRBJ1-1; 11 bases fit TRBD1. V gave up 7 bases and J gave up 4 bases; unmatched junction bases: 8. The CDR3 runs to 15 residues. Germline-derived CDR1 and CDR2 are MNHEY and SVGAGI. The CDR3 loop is CASNEGQGVITEAFF. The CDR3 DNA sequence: TGTGCCAGCAACGAGGGACAGGGGGTGATCACTGAAGCTTTCTTT.

This CDR3 is CATQGGGYEQYF. The CDR3, as DNA: TGTGCCACCCAGGGCGGGGGCTACGAGCAGTACTTC. The chain joins TRBV2 to TRBJ2-7, with 7 bases fitting TRBD2. Losses at the gene ends were 10 bases for V and 3 bases for J; bases not matched to a gene: 6. CDR3 length: 12 amino acids. CDR1 SNHLY and CDR2 FYNNEI come from the germline V gene.

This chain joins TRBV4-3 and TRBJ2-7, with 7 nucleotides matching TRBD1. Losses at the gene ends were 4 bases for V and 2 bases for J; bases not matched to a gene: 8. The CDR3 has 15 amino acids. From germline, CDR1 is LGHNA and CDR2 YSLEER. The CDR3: CASSRLQGTAYEQYF. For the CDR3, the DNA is TGCGCCAGCAGCCGACTACAGGGGACGGCCTACGAGCAGTACTTC.

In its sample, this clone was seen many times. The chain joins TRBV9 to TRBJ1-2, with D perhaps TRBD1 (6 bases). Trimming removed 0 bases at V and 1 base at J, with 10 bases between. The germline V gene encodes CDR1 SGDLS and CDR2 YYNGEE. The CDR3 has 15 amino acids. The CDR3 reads CASSVEGGLNYGYTF. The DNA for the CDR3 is TGTGCCAGCAGCGTAGAAGGGGGTCTTAACTATGGCTACACCTTC.

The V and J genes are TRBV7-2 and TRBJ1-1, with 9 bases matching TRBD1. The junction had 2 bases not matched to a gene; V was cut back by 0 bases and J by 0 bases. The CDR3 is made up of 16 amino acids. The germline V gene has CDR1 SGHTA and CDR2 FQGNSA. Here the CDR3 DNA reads TGTGCCAGCAGCTTAGCGGGACAGGGAATGAACACTGAAGCTTTCTTT. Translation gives CASSLAGQGMNTEAFF.

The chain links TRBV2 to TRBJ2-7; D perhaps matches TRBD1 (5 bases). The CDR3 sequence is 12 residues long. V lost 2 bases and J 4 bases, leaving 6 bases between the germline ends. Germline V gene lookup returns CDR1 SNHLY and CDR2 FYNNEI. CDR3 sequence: CASSESGYEQYF. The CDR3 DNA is TGTGCCAGCAGTGAATCAGGGTACGAGCAGTACTTC.

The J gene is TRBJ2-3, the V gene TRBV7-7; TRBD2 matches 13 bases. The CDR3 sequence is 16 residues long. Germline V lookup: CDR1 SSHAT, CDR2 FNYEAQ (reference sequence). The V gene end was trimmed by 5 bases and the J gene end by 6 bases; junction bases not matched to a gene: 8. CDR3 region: CASSARLAGGRDTQYF. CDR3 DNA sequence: TGTGCCAGCAGCGCTCGACTAGCGGGAGGCAGGGATACGCAGTATTTT.

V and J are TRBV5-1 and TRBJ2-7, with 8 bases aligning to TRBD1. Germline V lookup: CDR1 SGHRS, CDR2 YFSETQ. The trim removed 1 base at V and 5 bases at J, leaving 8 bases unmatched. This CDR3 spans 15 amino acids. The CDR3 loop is CASSLSSTGEDEQYF. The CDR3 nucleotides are TGCGCCAGCAGCTTGTCTTCGACAGGGGAGGACGAGCAGTACTTC.